One and the same sample provided the 8 T cell receptor beta chains below, sequenced in a study of shared clonotypes between healthy human individuals. Assay used: immunoSEQ multiplex PCR; TCRdb lists only in-frame clones, some missing. The table has about a million clones, about 74% seen once. The sample consisted of memory CD4+ T cells sorted from blood. Subset here: CD45RA-negative fraction. Receptors originate from a man between 18 and 29 years old in good health.

The V and J genes are TRBV19 and TRBJ2-2; the D is unclear. CDR1 and CDR2 (germline): LNHDA, SQIVND (reference sequence). The CDR3 length is 11 residues. Trimming took off 7 bases at V and 6 bases at J, with 6 bases between the two ends. CDR3 sequence: CASKTAGELFF. CDR3 in DNA: TGTGCCAGTAAAACGGCCGGGGAGCTGTTTTTT.

The chain couples TRBV11-2 to TRBJ2-2; D tentatively fits TRBD1 or TRBD2 (5 bases each). From germline, CDR1 is SGHAT and CDR2 FQNNGV. This CDR3 comprises 16 residues. V was shortened by 1 base and J by 0 bases, with 9 bases between the two germline ends. The CDR3 DNA reads as TGTGCCAGCAGCTTAGTCCGGGGCGCGAACACCGGGGAGCTGTTTTTT. Its protein is CASSLVRGANTGELFF.

This clone was detected only once. A junction boundary mismatches the germline segment, possibly from a read error. V gene TRBV6-5 combines with J gene TRBJ1-2; TRBD1 might be the D (5 bases). CDR1 MNHEY and CDR2 SVGAGI come from the germline V gene. CDR3 length: 12 amino acids. CDR3 sequence reads: CASSYSKDTNTF. The CDR3, as DNA: TGTGCCAGCAGTTACTCGAAGGACACCAATACTTTC.

The chain has TRBV21-1 and TRBJ2-1. TRBV21-1 constitutes a pseudogene. This CDR3 contains 11 residues. The DNA of the CDR3 is TGTGCCAGCAGTCCCCTTGGTGAGCAGTTCTTC. The encoded protein is CASSPLGEQFF.

The chain links TRBV12-2 to TRBJ1-5. TRBV12-2 is listed as a pseudogene. This CDR3 has 20 amino acids. This chain's CDR3 is CASRPIGWGKKEGSNQPQHF. The CDR3 nucleotides are TGTGCAAGTCGCCCCATAGGTTGGGGGAAAAAGGAGGGGAGCAATCAGCCCCAGCATTTT.

The rearrangement joins TRBV12-5 to TRBJ2-7; 11 bases map to TRBD2. In germline, CDR1 is LGHNT, CDR2 FRNRAP. This CDR3 spans 16 amino acids. Unmatched junction bases numbered 4, after V lost 0 bases and J lost 3 bases. The CDR3 DNA sequence: TGTGCTAGTGGTTTGGTACTGACTAGCGGGGACTACGAGCAGTACTTC. As protein: CASGLVLTSGDYEQYF.

In this sample, this clone turned up a few times. The chain combines TRBV30 with TRBJ1-1; D gene ambiguous. The V and J ends lost 2 bases and 1 base respectively, with 5 bases between them. Germline CDR1 reads GTSNPN; CDR2 reads SVGIG (reference sequence). This CDR3 is 12 amino acids long. The CDR3 DNA reads as TGTGCCTGGAGTCCAAGGAACACTGAAGCTTTCTTT. Translated: CAWSPRNTEAFF.

V and J are TRBV2 and TRBJ1-6, with a tentative D call TRBD1 (5 bases). The CDR3 is made up of 14 amino acids. The germline V gene encodes CDR1 SNHLY and CDR2 FYNNEI. V gave up 0 bases and J gave up 9 bases, with 9 bases separating them. The CDR3 here is CASSEARGGSPLHF. CDR3 nucleotide sequence: TGTGCCAGCAGTGAAGCGAGGGGAGGTTCACCCCTCCACTTT. Supplemented by reference TRBV2 and TRBJ1-6, the full variable domain reads EPEVTQTPSHQVTQMGQEVILRCVPISNHLYFYWYRQILGQKVEFLVSFYNNEISEKSEIFDDQFSVERPDGSNFTLKIRSTKLEDSAMYFCASSEARGGSPLHFGNGTRLTVT.